The rows below give T cell receptor beta chains drawn from one sample of a study of molecular identifiers for immune sequencing clone quantification. TCRdb fed the PCR reads into MiXCR, producing one record per CDR3 protein. The sample lists some 650,000 distinct CDR3 sequences, 15% to 20% occurring once. What was sequenced was naive CD8+ T cells from blood, with Jurkat cell RNA spiked in. All receptors derive from a human donor in good health. Some libraries in this study had Jurkat cell RNA spiked in. Each CDR3 is given with its conserved first and last residue. Fields, in order: V gene, D gene, clone size, J gene, CDR3 DNA, CDR3 protein. D genes are given only for firm matches. Expanded clones get a size class; other rows say once, few or many, or leave the size out.

V gene: TRBV7-9
D gene: -
clone size: many
J gene: TRBJ2-3
CDR3 DNA: TGTGCCAGCAGCTTAAACCCCCAGACCCTCACAGATACGCAGTATTTT
CDR3 protein: CASSLNPQTLTDTQYF

V gene: TRBV2
D gene: TRBD2
clone size: -
J gene: TRBJ2-5
CDR3 DNA: TGTGCCAGCAGTGATCTTCTAGCGGGGGGGACCCAAGAGACCCAGTACTTC
CDR3 protein: CASSDLLAGGTQETQYF

V gene: TRBV4-3
D gene: TRBD1
clone size: -
J gene: TRBJ1-1
CDR3 DNA: TGCGCCAGCAGCCAAGTACACAGGGGGAACACTGAAGCTTTCTTT
CDR3 protein: CASSQVHRGNTEAFF

V gene: TRBV12-3/TRBV12-4
D gene: -
clone size: few
J gene: TRBJ2-2
CDR3 DNA: TGTGCCAGCAGTCCCCAGGGGTCCGGGGAGCTGTTTTTT
CDR3 protein: CASSPQGSGELFF

V gene: TRBV27
D gene: -
clone size: -
J gene: TRBJ1-1
CDR3 DNA: TGTGCCAGCGGTTTAGGGGGGCTTCGAACTGAAGCTTTCTTT
CDR3 protein: CASGLGGLRTEAFF

V gene: TRBV2
D gene: TRBD2
clone size: many
J gene: TRBJ2-7
CDR3 DNA: TGTGCCAGCAGTGAAGGACTAGCGGGGAGCTACGAGCAGTACTTC
CDR3 protein: CASSEGLAGSYEQYF

V gene: TRBV24-1
D gene: TRBD1
clone size: few
J gene: TRBJ2-1
CDR3 DNA: TGTGCCACCAGTGACAAAAATCGACAGGGTGGAAATGAGCAGTTCTTC
CDR3 protein: CATSDKNRQGGNEQFF

V gene: TRBV7-9
D gene: -
clone size: many
J gene: TRBJ1-1
CDR3 DNA: TGTGCCAGCAGCCCCCCGCCGCGGGGGCTAATGGACACTGAAGCTTTCTTT
CDR3 protein: CASSPPPRGLMDTEAFF

V gene: TRBV12-3/TRBV12-4
D gene: -
clone size: once
J gene: TRBJ1-3
CDR3 DNA: TGTGCCAGCGGCCGGACAAGCTCTGGAAACACCATATATTTT
CDR3 protein: CASGRTSSGNTIYF

V gene: TRBV3-1
D gene: TRBD1
clone size: many
J gene: TRBJ1-2
CDR3 DNA: TGTGCCAGCAGCCTAGGGACAGCCTTAAACTATGGCTACACCTTC
CDR3 protein: CASSLGTALNYGYTF

V gene: TRBV5-6
D gene: TRBD1
clone size: many
J gene: TRBJ2-7
CDR3 DNA: TGTGCCAGCAGCCAGGGACAGTACTACGAGCAGTACTTC
CDR3 protein: CASSQGQYYEQYF

V gene: TRBV12-3/TRBV12-4
D gene: TRBD1
clone size: many
J gene: TRBJ1-1
CDR3 DNA: TGTGCCAGCAGCTCGACAGGGGTTAGGATCAGCATGAACACTGAAGCTTTCTTT
CDR3 protein: CASSSTGVRISMNTEAFF

V gene: TRBV27
D gene: -
clone size: few
J gene: TRBJ2-1
CDR3 DNA: TGTGCCAGCAGTTACATTGGGGGCAATGAGCAGTTCTTC
CDR3 protein: CASSYIGGNEQFF

V gene: TRBV7-9
D gene: -
clone size: many
J gene: TRBJ2-3
CDR3 DNA: TGTGCCAGCAGCCACAGTGGGGGCGGGGAAACAGATACGCAGTATTTT
CDR3 protein: CASSHSGGGETDTQYF

V gene: TRBV28
D gene: TRBD2
clone size: many
J gene: TRBJ2-2
CDR3 DNA: TGTGCCAGCAGTTTCCTTCGGTCTAGCGGGTCACCCGGGGAGCTGTTTTTT
CDR3 protein: CASSFLRSSGSPGELFF

V gene: TRBV7-9
D gene: -
clone size: many
J gene: TRBJ2-7
CDR3 DNA: TGTGCCAGCGCGGACGGGATACGCAACGAGCAGTACTTC
CDR3 protein: CASADGIRNEQYF

V gene: TRBV24-1
D gene: -
clone size: few
J gene: TRBJ2-3
CDR3 DNA: TGTGCCACCAGTGAAGGGGGTGGCGACACAGATACGCAGTATTTT
CDR3 protein: CATSEGGGDTDTQYF

V gene: TRBV28
D gene: TRBD2
clone size: few
J gene: TRBJ2-7
CDR3 DNA: TGTGCCAGCAAGTTAGCGGGAGGCAACCTTCCCTACGAGCAGTACTTC
CDR3 protein: CASKLAGGNLPYEQYF

V gene: TRBV16
D gene: -
clone size: many
J gene: TRBJ1-1
CDR3 DNA: TGTGCCAGCAGTGGAGGGAATGAAGCTTTCTTT
CDR3 protein: CASSGGNEAFF

V gene: TRBV4-1
D gene: TRBD2
clone size: -
J gene: TRBJ2-1
CDR3 DNA: TGCGCCAGCAGCCAACAAACTAGCGGGGGGGCCGGTGAGCAGTTCTTC
CDR3 protein: CASSQQTSGGAGEQFF

V gene: TRBV5-1
D gene: TRBD2
clone size: many
J gene: TRBJ2-3
CDR3 DNA: TGCGCCAGCAGCTGGACTAGCTCGGGAACAGATACGCAGTATTTT
CDR3 protein: CASSWTSSGTDTQYF

V gene: TRBV16
D gene: -
clone size: many
J gene: TRBJ2-7
CDR3 DNA: TGCGCCAGCAGCCAATTTGGAGAGCAGTACTTC
CDR3 protein: CASSQFGEQYF

V gene: TRBV4-3
D gene: TRBD2
clone size: -
J gene: TRBJ2-1
CDR3 DNA: TGCGCCAGCAGACCGACTAGCGAGGCCTACAATGAGCAGTTCTTC
CDR3 protein: CASRPTSEAYNEQFF

V gene: TRBV5-5
D gene: TRBD2
clone size: -
J gene: TRBJ2-1
CDR3 DNA: TGTGCCAGCAGCCACGGGGGGGGGTACAATGAGCAGTTCTTC
CDR3 protein: CASSHGGGYNEQFF

V gene: TRBV5-4
D gene: -
clone size: many
J gene: TRBJ2-3
CDR3 DNA: TGTGCCAGCAGTTTCGGCGGGAGCACAGATACGCAGTATTTT
CDR3 protein: CASSFGGSTDTQYF

V gene: TRBV12-3/TRBV12-4
D gene: -
clone size: many
J gene: TRBJ1-2
CDR3 DNA: TGTGCCAGCAGTTTATCCGGACCGGGAGGCTATGGCTACACCTTC
CDR3 protein: CASSLSGPGGYGYTF

V gene: TRBV21-1
D gene: -
clone size: once
J gene: TRBJ2-1
CDR3 DNA: TGTGCCAGCAGCAAAGGGTGTCCGGGAGGGCCCCGTGGGCAGTTCTTC
CDR3 protein: CASSKGCPGGPRGQFF

V gene: TRBV12-3/TRBV12-4
D gene: -
clone size: many
J gene: TRBJ2-4
CDR3 DNA: TGTGCCAGCAGTTTAGGGGGCACAAACATTCAGTACTTC
CDR3 protein: CASSLGGTNIQYF

V gene: TRBV7-8
D gene: -
clone size: -
J gene: TRBJ1-5
CDR3 DNA: TGTGCCAGCAGCTTAGAACAGGGCAATCAACCCCAGCGTTTT
CDR3 protein: CASSLEQGNQPQRF

V gene: TRBV3-1
D gene: -
clone size: many
J gene: TRBJ1-5
CDR3 DNA: TGTGCCAGCAGCCAAGGGAGGCTCATGGGCAATCAGCCCCAGCATTTT
CDR3 protein: CASSQGRLMGNQPQHF

V gene: TRBV9
D gene: -
clone size: many
J gene: TRBJ1-1
CDR3 DNA: TGTGCCAGCAGCGTAGAAGGAGCCACTGAAGCTTTCTTT
CDR3 protein: CASSVEGATEAFF

V gene: TRBV15
D gene: -
clone size: -
J gene: TRBJ2-5
CDR3 DNA: TGTGCCACCAGCACCCTATCGGGGGCGGAGACCCAGTACTTC
CDR3 protein: CATSTLSGAETQYF

V gene: TRBV20-1
D gene: TRBD1
clone size: many
J gene: TRBJ1-2
CDR3 DNA: TGCAGTGCTAGTGGGCAGGGGGCGCGGTATGGCTACACCTTC
CDR3 protein: CSASGQGARYGYTF

V gene: TRBV20-1
D gene: -
clone size: few
J gene: TRBJ2-7
CDR3 DNA: TGCAGTGCTAGAGATCTGCGCGGGCCTTACTACGAGCAGTACTTC
CDR3 protein: CSARDLRGPYYEQYF

V gene: TRBV29-1
D gene: TRBD1
clone size: -
J gene: TRBJ2-3
CDR3 DNA: TGCAGCGTTGGAGGGTACCCCTCCGACAGGGGGTATTCTACAGATACGCAGTATTTT
CDR3 protein: CSVGGYPSDRGYSTDTQYF

V gene: TRBV5-6
D gene: -
clone size: many
J gene: TRBJ2-2
CDR3 DNA: TGTGCCAGCATTGCCCGGCAGGGGAACACCGGGGAGCTGTTTTTT
CDR3 protein: CASIARQGNTGELFF

V gene: TRBV15
D gene: TRBD1
clone size: once
J gene: TRBJ2-1
CDR3 DNA: TGTGCCACCAGCCCCTATAGACAGGGTTACTACGATGAGCAGTTCTTC
CDR3 protein: CATSPYRQGYYDEQFF

V gene: TRBV4-3
D gene: TRBD2
clone size: many
J gene: TRBJ2-7
CDR3 DNA: TGCGCCAGCAGCCCCTTTGCAGGCGGGAGTGAGCAGTACTTC
CDR3 protein: CASSPFAGGSEQYF

V gene: TRBV19
D gene: -
clone size: few
J gene: TRBJ1-5
CDR3 DNA: TGTGCCAGTAGTGTATATGCCTATGTGGGCGACGGTCAGCCCCAGCATTTT
CDR3 protein: CASSVYAYVGDGQPQHF

V gene: TRBV27
D gene: -
clone size: -
J gene: TRBJ2-7
CDR3 DNA: TGTGCCAGCAGTTTAGGCGGAAACCCCTACGAGCAGTACTTC
CDR3 protein: CASSLGGNPYEQYF

V gene: TRBV27
D gene: TRBD2
clone size: few
J gene: TRBJ2-5
CDR3 DNA: TGTGCCAGCAGTCTGGGGGGGAAAGAGACCCAGTACTTC
CDR3 protein: CASSLGGKETQYF

V gene: TRBV5-6
D gene: -
clone size: many
J gene: TRBJ1-1
CDR3 DNA: TGTGCCAGCAACAATCGGGGCTATGAAGCTTTCTTT
CDR3 protein: CASNNRGYEAFF

V gene: TRBV6-6
D gene: TRBD2
clone size: many
J gene: TRBJ2-1
CDR3 DNA: TGTGCCAGCAGTTACTCGATGTCGGGACTACCTGAGCAGTTCTTC
CDR3 protein: CASSYSMSGLPEQFF

V gene: TRBV7-9
D gene: TRBD1
clone size: -
J gene: TRBJ2-5
CDR3 DNA: TGTGCCAGCAGCGGGACAGGGGTAAACCAAGAGACCCAGTACTTC
CDR3 protein: CASSGTGVNQETQYF

V gene: TRBV6-1
D gene: TRBD1
clone size: few
J gene: TRBJ1-5
CDR3 DNA: TGTGCCAGCAGTGTAGGGCCGGGACAGGGGGCAAGCAATCAGCCCCAGCATTTT
CDR3 protein: CASSVGPGQGASNQPQHF

V gene: TRBV19
D gene: TRBD1
clone size: many
J gene: TRBJ1-1
CDR3 DNA: TGTGCCAGTAGCATACCCTTTAGTTACACCGCTGGGGACAGTGAAGCTTTCTTT
CDR3 protein: CASSIPFSYTAGDSEAFF

V gene: TRBV29-1
D gene: -
clone size: many
J gene: TRBJ1-3
CDR3 DNA: TGCAGCGTTGAGTTGGGGACGGCAGACACCATATATTTT
CDR3 protein: CSVELGTADTIYF

V gene: TRBV20-1
D gene: -
clone size: many
J gene: TRBJ1-1
CDR3 DNA: TGCAGTGCTACCTATATTGAAGCTTTCTTT
CDR3 protein: CSATYIEAFF

V gene: TRBV12-2
D gene: -
clone size: -
J gene: TRBJ2-2
CDR3 DNA: TGTGCAAGTCGCTTAGGACAGGGGGCGAGGACCGGGGAGCTGTTTTTT
CDR3 protein: CASRLGQGARTGELFF

V gene: TRBV9
D gene: -
clone size: -
J gene: TRBJ2-1
CDR3 DNA: TGTGCCAGCAGCGTAGCCGACGGGAGCTCCTACAATGAGCAGTTCTTC
CDR3 protein: CASSVADGSSYNEQFF

V gene: TRBV5-4
D gene: -
clone size: many
J gene: TRBJ2-7
CDR3 DNA: TGTGCCAGCAGCGGGACGCCACACTACGAGCAGTACTTC
CDR3 protein: CASSGTPHYEQYF

V gene: TRBV11-2
D gene: TRBD2
clone size: many
J gene: TRBJ2-1
CDR3 DNA: TGTGCCAGCAGCTATAGCGGGGAGCAGTTCTTC
CDR3 protein: CASSYSGEQFF

V gene: TRBV6-5
D gene: -
clone size: many
J gene: TRBJ1-4
CDR3 DNA: TGTGCCAGCAGTTACGGATACAGGGACCCAACTAATGAAAAACTGTTTTTT
CDR3 protein: CASSYGYRDPTNEKLFF